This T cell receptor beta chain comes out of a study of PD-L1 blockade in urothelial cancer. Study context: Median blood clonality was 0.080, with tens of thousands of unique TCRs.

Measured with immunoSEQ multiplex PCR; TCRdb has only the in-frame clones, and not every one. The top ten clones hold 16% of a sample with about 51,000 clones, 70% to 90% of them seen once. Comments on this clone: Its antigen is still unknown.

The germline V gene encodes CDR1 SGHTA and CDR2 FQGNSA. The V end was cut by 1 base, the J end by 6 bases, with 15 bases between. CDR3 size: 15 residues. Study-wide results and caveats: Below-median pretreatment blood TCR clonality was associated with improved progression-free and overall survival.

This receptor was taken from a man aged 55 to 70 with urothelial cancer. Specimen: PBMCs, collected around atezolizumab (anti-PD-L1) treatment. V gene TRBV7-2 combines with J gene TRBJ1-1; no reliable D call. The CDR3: CASSLEIGAYSEAFF. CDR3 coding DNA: TGTGCCAGCAGCTTAGAGATAGGAGCATATTCTGAAGCTTTCTTT.